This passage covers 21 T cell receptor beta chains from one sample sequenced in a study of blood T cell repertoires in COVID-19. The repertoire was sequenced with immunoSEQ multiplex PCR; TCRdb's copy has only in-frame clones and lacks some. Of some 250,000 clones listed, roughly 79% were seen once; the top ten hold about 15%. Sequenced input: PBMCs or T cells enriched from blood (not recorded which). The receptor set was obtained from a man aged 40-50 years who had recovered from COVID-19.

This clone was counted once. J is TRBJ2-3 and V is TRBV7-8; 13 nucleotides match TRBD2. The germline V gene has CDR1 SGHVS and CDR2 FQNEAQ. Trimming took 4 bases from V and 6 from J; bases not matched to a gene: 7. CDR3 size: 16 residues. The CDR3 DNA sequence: TGTGCCAGCAGCTCGACTAGCGGGGGGATGAGGGATACGCAGTATTTT. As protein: CASSSTSGGMRDTQYF. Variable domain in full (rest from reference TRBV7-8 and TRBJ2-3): GAGVSQSPRYKVAKRGQDVALRCDPISGHVSLFWYQQALGQGPEFLTYFQNEAQLDKSGLPSDRFFAERPEGSVSTLKIQRTQQEDSAVYLCASSSTSGGMRDTQYFGPGTRLTVL.

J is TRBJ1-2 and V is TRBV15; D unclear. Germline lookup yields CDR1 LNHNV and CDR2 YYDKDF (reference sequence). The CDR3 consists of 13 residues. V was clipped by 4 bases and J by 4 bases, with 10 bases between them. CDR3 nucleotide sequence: TGTGCCACCAGCAATTCTCGAGGCTATGGCTACACCTTC. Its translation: CATSNSRGYGYTF.

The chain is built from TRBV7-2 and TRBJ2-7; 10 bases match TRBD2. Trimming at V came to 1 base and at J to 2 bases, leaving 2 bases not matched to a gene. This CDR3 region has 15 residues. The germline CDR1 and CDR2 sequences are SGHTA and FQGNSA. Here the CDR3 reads CASSLVLAGAYEQYF. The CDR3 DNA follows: TGTGCCAGCAGCTTAGTTCTAGCGGGGGCCTACGAGCAGTACTTC.

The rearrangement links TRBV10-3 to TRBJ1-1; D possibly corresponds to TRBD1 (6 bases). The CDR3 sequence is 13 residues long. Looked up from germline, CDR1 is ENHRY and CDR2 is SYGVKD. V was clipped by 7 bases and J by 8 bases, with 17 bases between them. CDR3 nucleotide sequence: TGTGCCATCAAGCTCTTGGGGGGGGCAGAAGCTTTCTTT. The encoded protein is CAIKLLGGAEAFF.

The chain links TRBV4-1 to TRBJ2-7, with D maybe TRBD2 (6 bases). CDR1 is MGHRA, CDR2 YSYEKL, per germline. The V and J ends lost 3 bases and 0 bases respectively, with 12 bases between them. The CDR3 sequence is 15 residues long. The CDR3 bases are TGCGCCAGCAGCCACGGTCGGCGGGGCTCCTACGAGCAGTACTTC. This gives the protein CASSHGRRGSYEQYF.

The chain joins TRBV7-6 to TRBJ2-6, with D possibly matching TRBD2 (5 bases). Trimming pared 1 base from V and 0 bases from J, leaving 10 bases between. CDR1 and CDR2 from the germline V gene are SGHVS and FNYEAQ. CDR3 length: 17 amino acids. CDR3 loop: CASSLVPGNSGANVLTF. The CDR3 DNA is TGTGCCAGCAGCTTAGTACCGGGAAACTCTGGGGCCAACGTCCTGACTTTC. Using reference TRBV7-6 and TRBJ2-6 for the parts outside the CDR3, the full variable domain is GAGVSQSPRYKVTKRGQDVALRCDPISGHVSLYWYRQALGQGPEFLTYFNYEAQQDKSGLPNDRFSAERPEGSISTLTIQRTEQRDSAMYRCASSLVPGNSGANVLTFGAGSRLTVL.

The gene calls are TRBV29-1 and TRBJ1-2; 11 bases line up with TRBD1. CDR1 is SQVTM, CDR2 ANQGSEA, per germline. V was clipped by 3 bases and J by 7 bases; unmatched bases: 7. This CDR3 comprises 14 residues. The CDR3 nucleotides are TGCAGCGTTGATGGGACAGGGGGAGAAGGTGGCTACACCTTC. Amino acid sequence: CSVDGTGGEGGYTF. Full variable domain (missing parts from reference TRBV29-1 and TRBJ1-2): SAVISQKPSRDICQRGTSLTIQCQVDSQVTMMFWYRQQPGQSLTLIATANQGSEATYESGFVIDKFPISRPNLTFSTLTVSNMSPEDSSIYLCSVDGTGGEGGYTFGSGTRLTVV.

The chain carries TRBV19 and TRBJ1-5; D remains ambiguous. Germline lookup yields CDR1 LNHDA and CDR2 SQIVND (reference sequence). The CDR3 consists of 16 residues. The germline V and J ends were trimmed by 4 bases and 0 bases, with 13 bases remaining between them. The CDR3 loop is CASSTRGSSSNQPQHF. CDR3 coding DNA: TGTGCCAGTAGTACTCGTGGGAGTTCTAGCAATCAGCCCCAGCATTTT.

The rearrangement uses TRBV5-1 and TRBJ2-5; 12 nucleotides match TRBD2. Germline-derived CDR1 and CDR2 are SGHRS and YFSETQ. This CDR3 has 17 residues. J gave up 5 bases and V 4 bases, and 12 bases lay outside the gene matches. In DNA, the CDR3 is TGCGCCAGCAGCCTAAAATCTAGCGGGGGGGCAATCGAGACCCAGTACTTC. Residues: CASSLKSSGGAIETQYF.

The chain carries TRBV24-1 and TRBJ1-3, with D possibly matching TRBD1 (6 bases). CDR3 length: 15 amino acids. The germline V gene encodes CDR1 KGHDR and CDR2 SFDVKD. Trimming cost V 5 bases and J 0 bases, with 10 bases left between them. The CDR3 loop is CATSASDSSGNTIYF. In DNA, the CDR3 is TGTGCCACCAGTGCTTCGGACAGCTCTGGAAACACCATATATTTT.

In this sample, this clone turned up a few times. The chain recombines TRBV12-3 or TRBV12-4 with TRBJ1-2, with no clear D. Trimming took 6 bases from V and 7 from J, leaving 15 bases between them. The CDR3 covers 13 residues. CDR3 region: CASSPVGLLGYTF. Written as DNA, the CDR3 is TGTGCCAGCAGCCCCGTCGGACTTCTTGGCTACACCTTC.

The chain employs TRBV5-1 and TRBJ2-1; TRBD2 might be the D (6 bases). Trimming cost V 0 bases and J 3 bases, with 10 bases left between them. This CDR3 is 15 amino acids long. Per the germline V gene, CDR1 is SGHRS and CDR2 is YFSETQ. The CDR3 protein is CASSLGSGFYNEQFF. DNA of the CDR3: TGCGCCAGCAGCTTGGGTAGCGGATTCTACAATGAGCAGTTCTTC.

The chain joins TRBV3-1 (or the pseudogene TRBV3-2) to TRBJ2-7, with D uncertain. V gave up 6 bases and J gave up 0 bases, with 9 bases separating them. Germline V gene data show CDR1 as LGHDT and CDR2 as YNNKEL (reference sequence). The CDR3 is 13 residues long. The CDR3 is CASSPTISYEQYF. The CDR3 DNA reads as TGTGCCAGCAGTCCAACTATCTCCTACGAGCAGTACTTC.

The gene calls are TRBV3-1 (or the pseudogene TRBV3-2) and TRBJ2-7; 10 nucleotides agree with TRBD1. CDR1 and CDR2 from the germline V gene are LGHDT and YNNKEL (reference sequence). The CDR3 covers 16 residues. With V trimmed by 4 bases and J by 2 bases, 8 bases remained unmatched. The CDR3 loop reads CASSRWPGQGPYEQYF. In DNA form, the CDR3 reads TGTGCCAGCAGCCGATGGCCGGGACAGGGGCCCTACGAGCAGTACTTC.

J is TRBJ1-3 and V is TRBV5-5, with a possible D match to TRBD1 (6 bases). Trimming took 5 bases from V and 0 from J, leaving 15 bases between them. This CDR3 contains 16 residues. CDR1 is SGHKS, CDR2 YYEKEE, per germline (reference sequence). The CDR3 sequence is CASSTDSSSSGNTIYF. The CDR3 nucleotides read TGTGCCAGCAGTACGGACAGCTCGAGCTCTGGAAACACCATATATTTT.

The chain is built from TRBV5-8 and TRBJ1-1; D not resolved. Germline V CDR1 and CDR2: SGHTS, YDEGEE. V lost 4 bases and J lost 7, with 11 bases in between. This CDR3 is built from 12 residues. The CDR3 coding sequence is TGTGCCAGCAGCCGGGAGTATAGTGAAGCTTTCTTT. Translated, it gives CASSREYSEAFF.

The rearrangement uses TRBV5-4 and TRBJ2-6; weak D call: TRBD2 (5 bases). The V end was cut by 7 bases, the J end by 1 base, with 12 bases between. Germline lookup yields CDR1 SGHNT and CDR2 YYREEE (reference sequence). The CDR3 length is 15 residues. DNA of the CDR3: TGTGCCAGCTCCGACTATGATTCTGGGGCCAACGTCCTGACTTTC. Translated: CASSDYDSGANVLTF.

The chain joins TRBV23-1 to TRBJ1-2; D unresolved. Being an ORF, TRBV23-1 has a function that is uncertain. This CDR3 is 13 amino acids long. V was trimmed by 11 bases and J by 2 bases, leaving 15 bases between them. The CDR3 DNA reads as TGCGCCGGACTGGTTTGGTTGAACTATGGCTACACCTTC. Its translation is CAGLVWLNYGYTF.

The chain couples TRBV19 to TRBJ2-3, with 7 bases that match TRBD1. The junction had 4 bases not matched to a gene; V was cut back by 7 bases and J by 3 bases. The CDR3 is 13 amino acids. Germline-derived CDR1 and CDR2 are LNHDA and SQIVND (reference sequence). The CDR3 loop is CASIPTGTDTQYF. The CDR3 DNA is TGTGCCAGTATCCCGACAGGGACAGATACGCAGTATTTT.

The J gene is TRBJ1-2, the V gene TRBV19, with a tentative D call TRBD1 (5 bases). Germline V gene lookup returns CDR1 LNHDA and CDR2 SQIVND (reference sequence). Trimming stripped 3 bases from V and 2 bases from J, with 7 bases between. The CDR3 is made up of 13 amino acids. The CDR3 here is CASSMGLNYGYTF. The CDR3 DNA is TGTGCCAGTAGTATGGGACTCAACTATGGCTACACCTTC.

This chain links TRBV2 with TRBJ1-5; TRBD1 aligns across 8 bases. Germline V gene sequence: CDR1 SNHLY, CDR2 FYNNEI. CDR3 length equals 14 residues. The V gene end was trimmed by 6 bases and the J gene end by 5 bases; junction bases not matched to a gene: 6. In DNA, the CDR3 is TGTGCCAGCAGCTTTGGACAGGGAGATCAGCCCCAGCATTTT. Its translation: CASSFGQGDQPQHF.